The 6 T cell receptor beta chains below all came from one sample that was sequenced in a study of post-analysis software for immune sequencing data. Findings and limits, study-wide: Elevated frequency relative to controls characterized roughly five TRBV segments in patients, TRBV5-6, TRBV5-1 and TRBV20-1 among them.

Built from TCR beta cDNA, the libraries had unique molecular identifiers in them. TCRdb ran MiXCR on the PCR reads and lists one entry per CDR3 protein. The data hold hundreds of thousands of distinct CDR3 sequences, with around 27% observed a single time. Their specific antigens are unknown. The material sequenced was blood. These receptors were taken from a girl aged 10 to 17 with multiple sclerosis.

There are a few counts of this clonotype. In DNA, the CDR3 is TGCAGTGCTAGAGTAGTCAGGGGAAACTATGGCTACACCTTC. This sequence encodes CSARVVRGNYGYTF. V is TRBV20-1 and J is TRBJ1-2, with D perhaps matching TRBD1 (6 bases). Germline CDR1 DFQATT, CDR2 SNEGSKA (reference sequence). The CDR3 length is 14 residues. V lost 1 base, J lost 2 bases, and 11 bases lay in between.

This clonotype was seen only a few times. V gene TRBV4-1 combines with J gene TRBJ1-2, with unresolved D. CDR1 is MGHRA and CDR2 is YSYEKL in the germline V gene. Trimming stripped 0 bases from V and 2 bases from J, with 22 bases between. The CDR3 totals 19 residues. The DNA for the CDR3 is TGCGCCAGCAGCCAAGATCGGGAGTCCGGGCAGACTGCCAACTATGGCTACACCTTC. Encoded protein: CASSQDRESGQTANYGYTF.

This clonotype was found a few times. This sequence joins TRBV5-1 and TRBJ2-5; D is unresolved. The DNA end lines up better with TRBJ2-7; the J call may be wrong. This CDR3 has 15 residues. CDR1 SGHRS and CDR2 YFSETQ come from the germline V gene. DNA for the CDR3: TGCGCCAGCAGCTTGGATGGGCGGACCACCTACGAGCAGTACTTC. This translates into CASSLDGRTTYEQYF.

This clonotype was recorded only once. The chain links TRBV20-1 to TRBJ2-5; D perhaps matches TRBD1 (5 bases). The CDR3 has 12 amino acids. CDR1 and CDR2 (germline): DFQATT, SNEGSKA (reference sequence). The V end lost 4 bases, the J end lost 4 bases, and 10 bases lay between the germline ends. The CDR3 here is CSATEQGETQYF. The CDR3 nucleotides are TGCAGTGCTACGGAGCAGGGAGAGACCCAGTACTTC.

This clonotype has at least ten counts. The V and J genes are TRBV20-1 and TRBJ2-5; D perhaps matches TRBD1 (6 bases). Looked up from germline, CDR1 is DFQATT and CDR2 is SNEGSKA (reference sequence). This CDR3 has 15 residues. V lost 6 bases to trimming and J lost 6 bases, with 23 bases between them. This CDR3 is CSAVSRGGADKTQYF. CDR3 in DNA: TGCAGTGCAGTCAGCAGGGGCGGTGCCGACAAGACCCAGTACTTC.

The V gene is TRBV7-9, the J gene TRBJ2-5, with 12 nucleotides matching TRBD2. The CDR3 is made up of 16 amino acids. Germline V gene lookup returns CDR1 SEHNR and CDR2 FQNEAQ (reference sequence). V shed 3 bases and J 11 bases; nucleotides not matched to a gene: 13. The CDR3 loop reads CASSFLAGGSGNEQYF. CDR3 DNA: TGTGCCAGCAGCTTCCTAGCGGGAGGGTCAGGAAATGAGCAGTACTTC.